The next 8 T cell receptor beta chains were all read from a single sample in a study of T cells in Graves' hyperthyroidism and ophthalmopathy. TCR beta CDR3 sequences were amplified from RNA transcripts. The HTBI primer set drove a first-round RT-PCR of the TCR CDR3. Via MiXCR, TCRdb re-called the multiplex PCR reads, giving one row per CDR3 protein. The sample carries around 500,000 distinct CDR3 sequences, roughly 23% recorded once. The material sequenced was blood. These receptors all stem from a woman in her 70s with Graves' ophthalmopathy.

The chain uses TRBV5-1 and TRBJ2-7; TRBD1 matches 10 bases. The germline gives CDR1 SGHRS, CDR2 YFSETQ. Losses at the gene ends were 4 bases for V and 1 base for J; bases not matched to a gene: 8. CDR3 length: 16 amino acids. The DNA for the CDR3 is TGCGCCAGCAGCCGTACAGGGACAGGGGCGTCCTACGAGCAGTACTTC. Translation: CASSRTGTGASYEQYF.

The V call is TRBV11-2, the J call TRBJ2-2; 13 bases match TRBD2. The CDR3 is 18 residues long. In germline, CDR1 is SGHAT, CDR2 FQNNGV. After removal of 7 bases from V and 4 bases from J, the junction contained 12 bases not matched to a gene. The CDR3 nucleotides are TGTGCCAGCAAACCCCTGATCCGGACTAGCGGGAGCACCGGGGAGCTGTTTTTT. Translating it yields CASKPLIRTSGSTGELFF.

This chain uses TRBV6-1 with TRBJ1-2, with D hard to call. V lost 7 bases and J 6 bases, leaving 15 bases between the germline ends. Germline V gene data show CDR1 as MNHNS and CDR2 as SASEGT. The CDR3 sequence is 13 residues long. The CDR3 DNA sequence: TGTGCCAGCATCAGAATAGGGATTGATGGCTACACCTTC. Translated, it gives CASIRIGIDGYTF.

The rearrangement uses TRBV6-1 and TRBJ1-1; 8 bases map to TRBD1. Unmatched junction bases numbered 13, after V lost 7 bases and J lost 9 bases. The CDR3 covers 14 residues. From germline, CDR1 is MNHNS and CDR2 SASEGT. CDR3 sequence (DNA): TGTGCCAGCATACAGACAGGGGCGCTGGGACAAGCTTTCTTT. It codes for CASIQTGALGQAFF.

This clonotype occurred a few times. This chain joins TRBV24-1 and TRBJ2-2; D not resolved. Germline V gene data show CDR1 as KGHDR and CDR2 as SFDVKD. V lost 7 bases to trimming and J lost 7 bases, with 12 bases between them. The CDR3 extends over 13 amino acids. The chain's CDR3 is CATRDGARGELFF. CDR3 DNA: TGTGCCACCAGGGACGGTGCGCGCGGGGAGCTGTTTTTT.

This clonotype has just a few counts. The V and J genes are TRBV7-3 and TRBJ2-2; the match to TRBD2 covers 8 bases. With V trimmed by 5 bases and J by 0 bases, 8 bases remained unmatched. In germline, CDR1 is SGHTA, CDR2 FQGTGA. The CDR3 length is 17 residues. The CDR3 DNA sequence: TGTGCCAGCAGCACCATTAGCGGGACCGCGAACACCGGGGAGCTGTTTTTT. Encoded protein: CASSTISGTANTGELFF.

Only a few counts were recorded for this clonotype. The chain combines TRBV7-9 with TRBJ1-6, with D unclear. CDR1 is SEHNR and CDR2 is FQNEAQ in the germline V gene (reference sequence). The CDR3 runs to 14 residues. V gave up 5 bases and J gave up 9 bases, with 14 bases separating them. CDR3 bases: TGTGCCAGCAGCCAACAGTCTCGTGTTTCACCCCTCCACTTT. It codes for CASSQQSRVSPLHF.

This clonotype occurred a few times. The rearrangement uses TRBV6-5 and TRBJ1-2; 10 positions agree with TRBD1. CDR1 is MNHEY, CDR2 SVGAGI, per germline. There are 15 residues in the CDR3. J gave up 8 bases and V 0 bases, and 6 bases lay outside the gene matches. The CDR3 sequence: CASSYSTGGSRGYTF. The CDR3 DNA reads TGTGCCAGCAGTTACTCGACAGGGGGCTCGAGGGGCTACACCTTC.